This TCR beta chain was identified in a study of CD8 T cells in Susac syndrome. The CDR3 consists of 15 residues. Germline CDR1 SSHAT, CDR2 FNYEAQ (reference sequence). Concerning this clonotype itself: Germline and junction disagree at one end, which may indicate a read error.

Blood CD8+ and CD4+ T cells underwent high-throughput TCR beta sequencing. Matching for age and sex applied to the controls, who were healthy donors. FACS enriched CD8+ TEMRA cells, while bulk CD8+ and CD4+ were negatively isolated. Random hexamers were used to reverse transcribe 0.5 to 1 ug of RNA. Amplification of TCR beta CDR3 spanned 54 Vbeta and 13 Jbeta via immunoSEQ multiplex PCR. Each CDR3 protein is one row after TCRdb ran MiXCR on the immunoSEQ multiplex PCR reads. The sample holds fewer than 200,000 distinct CDR3 sequences, approximately 94% seen once. The V call is TRBV7-7, the J call TRBJ2-2; a weak D match, TRBD1 (6 bases). The source material was CD4+ T cells from PBMCs. The TCR comes from a human donor in good health. This CDR3 reads CASSPSQGITGELFF. The CDR3 DNA reads TGTGCTAGCAGCCCCTCCCAGGGGATCACCGGGGAGCTGTTTTTT.